The 7 T cell receptor beta chains presented below share a single source sample, sequenced in a study of response to subunit inactivated influenza vaccine. Via MiXCR, TCRdb re-called the RT-PCR reads, giving one row per CDR3 protein. The data show some 800,000 distinct CDR3 sequences, around 20% seen once. Sequencing was performed on PBMCs from blood, taken about 5 days after vaccination. Receptor source: a man aged 50 or older who received an inactivated influenza vaccine.

The table lists this clonotype with a few counts. The genes are TRBV7-3 and TRBJ2-7; 8 bases match TRBD2. The ends lost 5 bases at V and 5 bases at J; junction bases unmatched: 11. The CDR3 covers 15 residues. Germline CDR1 SGHTA, CDR2 FQGTGA. For the CDR3, the DNA is TGTGCCAGCAGCCCCGGATCAGGACTAGCACACGAGCAGTACTTC. This gives the protein CASSPGSGLAHEQYF.

This clonotype appeared a few times. The chain employs TRBV7-9 and TRBJ2-1; D not resolved. This CDR3 has 15 residues. V lost 1 base to trimming and J lost 5 bases, with 12 bases between them. The germline CDR1 and CDR2 sequences are SEHNR and FQNEAQ (reference sequence). This CDR3 reads CASSLGSDGNNEQFF. In DNA, the CDR3 is TGTGCCAGCAGCTTAGGGTCCGATGGAAACAATGAGCAGTTCTTC.

This clonotype was found a few times. V and J are TRBV7-2 and TRBJ2-4; TRBD1 aligns across 8 bases. This CDR3 has 17 amino acids. Losses at the gene ends were 1 base for V and 5 bases for J; bases not matched to a gene: 10. Germline V lookup: CDR1 SGHTA, CDR2 FQGNSA. The CDR3 sequence is CASSLGPPRQGQNIQYF. Here the CDR3 DNA reads TGTGCCAGCAGCTTAGGGCCCCCGCGACAGGGGCAAAACATTCAGTACTTC. The full variable domain, completed using reference TRBV7-2 and TRBJ2-4, is GAGVSQSPSNKVTEKGKDVELRCDPISGHTALYWYRQSLGQGLEFLIYFQGNSAPDKSGLPSDRFSAERTGGSVSTLTIQRTQQEDSAVYLCASSLGPPRQGQNIQYFGAGTRLSVL.

V gene TRBV7-6 combines with J gene TRBJ1-2, with a weak D call TRBD1 (6 bases). The V end lost 4 bases, the J end lost 1 base, and 16 bases lay between the germline ends. The germline V gene has CDR1 SGHVS and CDR2 FNYEAQ. The CDR3 runs to 16 residues. CDR3 loop: CASSSHDRPGNYGYTF. CDR3 nucleotides: TGTGCCAGCAGCTCCCATGACAGGCCGGGTAACTATGGCTACACCTTC.

This clonotype was detected ten times or more. The chain recombines TRBV6-4 with TRBJ1-5, with D perhaps matching TRBD1 (5 bases). Trimming left V 4 bases short and J 4 bases short, with 8 bases between. CDR3 size: 13 residues. The germline V gene has CDR1 MRHNA and CDR2 SNTAGT. Here the CDR3 reads CASSAGVNQPQHF. The CDR3 DNA sequence: TGTGCCAGCAGTGCGGGGGTAAATCAGCCCCAGCATTTT.

The V call is TRBV28, the J call TRBJ1-5, with 7 bases aligning to TRBD1. J gave up 0 bases and V 6 bases, and 8 bases lay outside the gene matches. Germline CDR1 reads MDHEN; CDR2 reads SYDVKM. The CDR3 totals 16 residues. The CDR3 reads CASSLPGQISNQPQHF. The CDR3 bases are TGTGCCAGCAGCCTACCGGGACAGATTAGCAATCAGCCCCAGCATTTT. The variable domain in full, completed from reference TRBV28 and TRBJ1-5, reads DVKVTQSSRYLVKRTGEKVFLECVQDMDHENMFWYRQDPGLGLRLIYFSYDVKMKEKGDIPEGYSVSREKKERFSLILESASTNQTSMYLCASSLPGQISNQPQHFGDGTRLSIL.

The table lists this clonotype with a few counts. The chain couples TRBV15 to TRBJ2-2; 12 bases line up with TRBD1. This CDR3 is built from 17 residues. The ends lost 1 base at V and 7 bases at J; junction bases unmatched: 7. CDR1 is LNHNV, CDR2 YYDKDF, per germline (reference sequence). Here the CDR3 reads CATSRVSGTGGFGELFF. Written as DNA, the CDR3 is TGTGCCACCAGCAGAGTGTCAGGGACAGGGGGCTTCGGGGAGCTGTTTTTT. The full variable domain, its missing parts supplied by reference TRBV15 and TRBJ2-2, is DAMVIQNPRYQVTQFGKPVTLSCSQTLNHNVMYWYQQKSSQAPKLLFHYYDKDFNNEADTPDNFQSRRPNTSFCFLDIRSPGLGDTAMYLCATSRVSGTGGFGELFFGEGSRLTVL.